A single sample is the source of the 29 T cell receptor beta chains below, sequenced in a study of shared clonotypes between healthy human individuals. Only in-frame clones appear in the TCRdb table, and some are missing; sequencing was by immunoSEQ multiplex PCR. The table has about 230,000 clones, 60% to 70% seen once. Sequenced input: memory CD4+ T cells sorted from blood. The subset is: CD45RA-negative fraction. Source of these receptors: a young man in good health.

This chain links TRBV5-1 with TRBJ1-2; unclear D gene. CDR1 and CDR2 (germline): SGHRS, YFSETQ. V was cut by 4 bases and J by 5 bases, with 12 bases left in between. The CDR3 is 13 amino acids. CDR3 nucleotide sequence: TGCGCCAGCAGCCCGATCCCACAGTATGGCTACACCTTC. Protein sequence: CASSPIPQYGYTF.

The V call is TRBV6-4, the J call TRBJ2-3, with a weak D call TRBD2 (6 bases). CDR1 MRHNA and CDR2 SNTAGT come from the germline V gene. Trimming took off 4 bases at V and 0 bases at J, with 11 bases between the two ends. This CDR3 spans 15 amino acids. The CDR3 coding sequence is TGTGCCAGCAGTGCTTTAGCGGCTAGCACAGATACGCAGTATTTT. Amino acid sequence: CASSALAASTDTQYF.

The CDR3 sequence: CASSQRRARDTEAFF. The CDR3 region has the DNA TGTGCCAGCAGCCAAAGGAGGGCTAGGGACACTGAAGCTTTCTTT. The chain employs TRBV7-2 and TRBJ1-1, with D unclear. Trimming took 5 bases from V and 3 from J, leaving 16 bases between them. Germline CDR1 is SGHTA and CDR2 is FQGNSA. The CDR3 runs to 15 residues.

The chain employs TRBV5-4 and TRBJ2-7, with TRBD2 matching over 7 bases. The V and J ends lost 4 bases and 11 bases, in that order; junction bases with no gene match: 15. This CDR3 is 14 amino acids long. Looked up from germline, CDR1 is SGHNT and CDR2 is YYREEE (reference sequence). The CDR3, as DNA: TGTGCCAGCAGCACACATAGCGGGTCCACCCCGGAGTACTTC. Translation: CASSTHSGSTPEYF.

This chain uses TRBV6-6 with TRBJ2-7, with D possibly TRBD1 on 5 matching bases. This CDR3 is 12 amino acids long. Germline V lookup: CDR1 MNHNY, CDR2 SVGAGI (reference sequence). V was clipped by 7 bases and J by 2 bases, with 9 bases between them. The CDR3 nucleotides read TGTGCCAGCAAAGGACAAGCCTACGAGCAGTACTTC. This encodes CASKGQAYEQYF.

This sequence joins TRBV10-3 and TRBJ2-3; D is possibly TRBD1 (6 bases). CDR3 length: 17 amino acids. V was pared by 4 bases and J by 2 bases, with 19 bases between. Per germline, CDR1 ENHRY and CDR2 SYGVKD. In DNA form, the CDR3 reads TGTGCCATCAGTGGGGGCAGGGGAGCAGGGAACACAGATACGCAGTATTTT. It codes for CAISGGRGAGNTDTQYF.

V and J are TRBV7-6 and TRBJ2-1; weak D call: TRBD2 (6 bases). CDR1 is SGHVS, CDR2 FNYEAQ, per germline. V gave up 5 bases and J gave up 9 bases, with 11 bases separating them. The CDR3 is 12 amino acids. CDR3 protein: CASSPAGREQFF. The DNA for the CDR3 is TGTGCCAGCAGCCCCGCGGGGCGTGAGCAGTTCTTC.

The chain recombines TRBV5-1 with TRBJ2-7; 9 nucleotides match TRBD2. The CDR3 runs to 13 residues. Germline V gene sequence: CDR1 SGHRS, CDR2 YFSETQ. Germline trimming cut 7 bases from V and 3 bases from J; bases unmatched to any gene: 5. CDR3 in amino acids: CASRLAALYEQYF. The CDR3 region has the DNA TGCGCCAGCCGACTAGCGGCCCTCTACGAGCAGTACTTC.

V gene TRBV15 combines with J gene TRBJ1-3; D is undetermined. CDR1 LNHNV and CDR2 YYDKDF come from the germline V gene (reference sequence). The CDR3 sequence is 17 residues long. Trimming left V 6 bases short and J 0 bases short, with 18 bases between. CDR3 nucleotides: TGTGCCACCAGTGATTTATCCGCAGGCCACTCTGGAAACACCATATATTTT. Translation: CATSDLSAGHSGNTIYF.

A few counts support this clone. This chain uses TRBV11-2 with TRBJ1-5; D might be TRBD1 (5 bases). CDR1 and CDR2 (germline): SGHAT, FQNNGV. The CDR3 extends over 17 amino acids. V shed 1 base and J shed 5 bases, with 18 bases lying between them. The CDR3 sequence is CASSLGLKAGLDQPQHF. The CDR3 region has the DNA TGTGCCAGCAGCTTAGGATTGAAAGCAGGGCTCGATCAGCCCCAGCATTTT.

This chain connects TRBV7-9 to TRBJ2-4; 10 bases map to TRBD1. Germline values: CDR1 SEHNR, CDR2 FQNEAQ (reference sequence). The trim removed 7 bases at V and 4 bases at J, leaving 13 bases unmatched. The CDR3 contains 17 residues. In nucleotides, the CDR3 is TGTGCCAGCACCCAAACCGGGACAGGGGTAGGGAAAAACATTCAGTACTTC. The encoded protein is CASTQTGTGVGKNIQYF.

The CDR3 bases are TGTGCCAGCAGCCCCGTTGGGGGGGTGACCACTGAAGCTTTCTTT. Its protein is CASSPVGGVTTEAFF. V usage is TRBV7-9 and J usage is TRBJ1-1; possible D gene TRBD1, 5 bases. V was shortened by 5 bases and J by 4 bases, with 17 bases between the two germline ends. This CDR3 is built from 15 residues. The V gene's germline CDR1 is SEHNR and CDR2 FQNEAQ (reference sequence).

The CDR3 region has the DNA TGTGCCAGTAGTATAGCGGGAGTGCGCACTGAAGCTTTCTTT. It codes for CASSIAGVRTEAFF. The rearrangement joins TRBV19 to TRBJ1-1; no reliable D call. The CDR3 is 14 residues long. V shed 1 base and J shed 4 bases, with 10 bases lying between them. CDR1 LNHDA and CDR2 SQIVND come from the germline V gene (reference sequence).

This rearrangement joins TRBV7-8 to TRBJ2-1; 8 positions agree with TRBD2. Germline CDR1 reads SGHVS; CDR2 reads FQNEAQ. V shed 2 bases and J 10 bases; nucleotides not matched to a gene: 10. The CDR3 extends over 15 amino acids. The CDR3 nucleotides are TGTGCCAGCAGCTTAATTAGCGGGAATCCCCGGGAGCAGTTCTTC. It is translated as CASSLISGNPREQFF.

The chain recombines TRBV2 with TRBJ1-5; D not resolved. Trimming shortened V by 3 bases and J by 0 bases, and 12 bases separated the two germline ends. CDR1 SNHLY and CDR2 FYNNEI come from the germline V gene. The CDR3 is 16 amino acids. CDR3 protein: CASSDLHPTSNQPQHF. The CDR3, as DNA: TGTGCCAGCAGTGATCTCCACCCAACTAGCAATCAGCCCCAGCATTTT.

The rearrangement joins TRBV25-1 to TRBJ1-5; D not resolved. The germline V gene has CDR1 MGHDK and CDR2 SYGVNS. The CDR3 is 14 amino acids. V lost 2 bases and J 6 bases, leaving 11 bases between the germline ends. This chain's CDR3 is CASSEAGQGQPQHF. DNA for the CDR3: TGTGCCAGCAGTGAAGCGGGCCAAGGTCAGCCCCAGCATTTT.

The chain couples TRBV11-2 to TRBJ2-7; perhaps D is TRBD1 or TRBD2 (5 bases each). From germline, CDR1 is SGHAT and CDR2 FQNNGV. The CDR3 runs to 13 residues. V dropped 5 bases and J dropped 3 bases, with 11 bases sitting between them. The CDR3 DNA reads TGTGCCAGCAGCCTGGGACCGAACTACGAGCAGTACTTC. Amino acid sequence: CASSLGPNYEQYF.

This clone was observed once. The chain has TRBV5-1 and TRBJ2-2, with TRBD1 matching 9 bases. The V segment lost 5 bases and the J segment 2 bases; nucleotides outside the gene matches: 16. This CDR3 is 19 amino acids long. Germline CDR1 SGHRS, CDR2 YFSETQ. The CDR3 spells CASSFSGTGSRPNTGELFF. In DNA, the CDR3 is TGCGCCAGCAGTTTCAGTGGGACAGGGAGCCGACCTAACACCGGGGAGCTGTTTTTT.

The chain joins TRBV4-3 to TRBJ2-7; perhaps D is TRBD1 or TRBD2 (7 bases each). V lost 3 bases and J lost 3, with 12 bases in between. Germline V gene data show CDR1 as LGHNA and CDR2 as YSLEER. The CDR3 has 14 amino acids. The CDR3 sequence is CASSQAGGVYEQYF. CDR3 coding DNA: TGCGCCAGCAGCCAGGCAGGGGGGGTCTACGAGCAGTACTTC.

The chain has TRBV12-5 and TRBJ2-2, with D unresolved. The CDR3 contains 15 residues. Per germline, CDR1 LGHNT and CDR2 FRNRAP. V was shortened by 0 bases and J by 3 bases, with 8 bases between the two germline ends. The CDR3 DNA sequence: TGTGCTAGTGGTTTGGTCCTCGCGGACACCGGGGAGCTGTTTTTT. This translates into CASGLVLADTGELFF.

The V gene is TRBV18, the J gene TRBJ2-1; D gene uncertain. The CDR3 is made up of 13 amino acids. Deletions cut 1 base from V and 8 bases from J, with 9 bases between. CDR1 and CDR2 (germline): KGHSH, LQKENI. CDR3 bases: TGTGCCAGCTCACCACAAGGTTACGATGAGCAGTTCTTC. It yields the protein CASSPQGYDEQFF. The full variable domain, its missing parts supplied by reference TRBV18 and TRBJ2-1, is NAGVMQNPRHLVRRRGQEARLRCSPMKGHSHVYWYRQLPEEGLKFMVYLQKENIIDESGMPKERFSAEFPKEGPSILRIQQVVRGDSAAYFCASSPQGYDEQFFGPGTRLTVL.

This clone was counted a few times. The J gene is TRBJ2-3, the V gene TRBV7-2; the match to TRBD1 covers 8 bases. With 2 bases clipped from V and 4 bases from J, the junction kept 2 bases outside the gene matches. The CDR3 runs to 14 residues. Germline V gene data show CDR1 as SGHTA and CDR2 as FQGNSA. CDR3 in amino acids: CASSLQGASDTQYF. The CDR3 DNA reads TGTGCCAGCAGCTTACAGGGGGCATCAGATACGCAGTATTTT.

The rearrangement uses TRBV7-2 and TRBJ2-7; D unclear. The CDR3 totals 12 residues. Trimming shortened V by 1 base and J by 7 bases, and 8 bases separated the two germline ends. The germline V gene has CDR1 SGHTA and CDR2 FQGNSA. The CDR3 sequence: CASSLDRWEQYF. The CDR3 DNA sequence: TGTGCCAGCAGCTTAGATCGGTGGGAGCAGTACTTC.

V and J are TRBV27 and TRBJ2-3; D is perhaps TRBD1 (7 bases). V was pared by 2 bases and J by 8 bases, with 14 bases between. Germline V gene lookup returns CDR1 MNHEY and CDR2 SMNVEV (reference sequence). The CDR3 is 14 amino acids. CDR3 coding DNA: TGTGCCAGCAGTTTAACAGGGGAGGTTGGTACGCAGTATTTT. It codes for CASSLTGEVGTQYF.

The CDR3 nucleotides are TGTGCCAGCAGTGGACAGGGGTACACCGGGGAGCTGTTTTTT. Protein sequence: CASSGQGYTGELFF. This chain connects TRBV2 to TRBJ2-2, with 8 bases fitting TRBD1. J gave up 3 bases and V 4 bases, and 1 base lay outside the gene matches. This CDR3 comprises 14 residues. CDR1 SNHLY and CDR2 FYNNEI come from the germline V gene. The complete variable domain, with remaining parts taken from reference TRBV2 and TRBJ2-2, reads EPEVTQTPSHQVTQMGQEVILRCVPISNHLYFYWYRQILGQKVEFLVSFYNNEISEKSEIFDDQFSVERPDGSNFTLKIRSTKLEDSAMYFCASSGQGYTGELFFGEGSRLTVL.

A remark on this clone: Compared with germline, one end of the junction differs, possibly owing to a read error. This chain's CDR3 is CASSLFRETDF. DNA of the CDR3: TGTGCCAGCAGCTTATTCCGGGAAACGGACTTC. The V and J genes are TRBV11-2 and TRBJ2-5; a weak D match, TRBD2 (5 bases). CDR1 SGHAT and CDR2 FQNNGV come from the germline V gene. The CDR3 is 11 residues long.

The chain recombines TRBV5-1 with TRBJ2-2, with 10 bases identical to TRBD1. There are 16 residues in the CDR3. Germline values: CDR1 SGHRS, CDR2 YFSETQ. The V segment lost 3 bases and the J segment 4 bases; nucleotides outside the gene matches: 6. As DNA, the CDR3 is TGCGCCAGCAGCTGGGGACAGGGGCGAACCACCGGGGAGCTGTTTTTT. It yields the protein CASSWGQGRTTGELFF.

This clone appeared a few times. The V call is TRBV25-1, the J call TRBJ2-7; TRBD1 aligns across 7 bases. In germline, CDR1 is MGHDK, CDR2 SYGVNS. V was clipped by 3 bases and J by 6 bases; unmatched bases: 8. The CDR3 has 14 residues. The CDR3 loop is CASSDPEGATEQYF. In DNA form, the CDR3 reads TGTGCCAGCAGTGACCCCGAGGGGGCGACCGAGCAGTACTTC.

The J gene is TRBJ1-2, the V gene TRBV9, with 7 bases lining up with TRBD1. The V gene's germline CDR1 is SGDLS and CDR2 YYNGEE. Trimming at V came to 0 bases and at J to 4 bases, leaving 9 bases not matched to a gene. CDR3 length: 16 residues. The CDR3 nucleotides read TGTGCCAGCAGCGTAGGGACAGGAACCTCGGGCTATGGCTACACCTTC. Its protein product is CASSVGTGTSGYGYTF. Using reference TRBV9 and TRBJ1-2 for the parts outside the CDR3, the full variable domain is DSGVTQTPKHLITATGQRVTLRCSPRSGDLSVYWYQQSLDQGLQFLIQYYNGEERAKGNILERFSAQQFPDLHSELNLSSLELGDSALYFCASSVGTGTSGYGYTFGSGTRLTVV.